The rows below give T cell receptor beta chains drawn from one sample of a study of cytomegalovirus exposure and HLA in healthy donors. Data came from immunoSEQ multiplex PCR; TCRdb stores just in-frame clones and leaves some out. Here the sample spans tens of thousands of clones, approximately 91% being singletons. The sample taken for sequencing was PBMCs. The receptor set was obtained from a man aged 25-45 years in good health and CMV-seronegative. The CDR3 runs from the conserved cysteine through the conserved F or W. D genes are given only for firm matches.

J gene | V gene | D gene | CDR3 protein | CDR3 DNA
TRBJ2-7 | TRBV27 | - | CASSSFYEQYF | TGTGCCAGCAGTTCTTTCTACGAGCAGTACTTC
TRBJ2-6 | TRBV28 | TRBD1 | CASSGLPGQGFSGANVLTF | TGTGCCAGCAGTGGGCTCCCGGGACAGGGTTTCTCTGGGGCCAACGTCCTGACTTTC
TRBJ1-5 | TRBV19 | - | CASSIDRGNSNQPQHF | TGTGCCAGTAGTATAGATCGAGGGAATAGCAATCAGCCCCAGCATTTT
TRBJ1-1 | TRBV5-4 | - | CASSSGGAEAFF | TGTGCCAGCAGCTCGGGAGGGGCAGAAGCTTTCTTT
TRBJ1-1 | TRBV6-5 | - | CASSYSRDNEAFF | TGTGCCAGCAGTTACTCGAGGGACAATGAAGCTTTCTTT
TRBJ2-3 | TRBV4-1 | TRBD1 | CASSQDTRGQRSTTDTQYF | TGCGCCAGCAGCCAAGATACGAGGGGGCAGCGGTCGACCACAGATACGCAGTATTTT
TRBJ1-5 | TRBV19 | - | CASNHRESNQPQHF | TGTGCCAGTAACCACAGGGAGTCCAATCAGCCCCAGCATTTT
TRBJ2-2 | TRBV6-1 | TRBD2 | CASRTGTTNTGELFF | TGTGCCAGCAGGACCGGGACTACGAACACCGGGGAGCTGTTTTTT
TRBJ1-2 | TRBV28 | TRBD1 | CASRTPQTGLGYTF | TGTGCCAGCAGGACGCCGCAGACAGGGTTGGGCTACACCTTC
TRBJ1-2 | TRBV5-1 | - | CASSLREEGLDGYTF | TGCGCCAGCAGCTTACGAGAGGAGGGTCTGGATGGCTACACCTTC
TRBJ2-5 | TRBV5-1 | - | CASSFGAQRETQYF | TGCGCCAGCAGCTTTGGGGCCCAGAGAGAGACCCAGTACTTC
TRBJ1-2 | TRBV27 | TRBD1 | CASRSAGQGTEANYGYTF | TGTGCCAGCAGATCCGCGGGACAGGGGACTGAGGCTAACTATGGCTACACCTTC
TRBJ2-7 | TRBV10-2 | - | CASPPNGSSLNYEQYF | TGCGCCAGCCCCCCAAATGGGAGCTCTTTAAACTACGAGCAGTACTTC
TRBJ1-3 | TRBV2 | - | CASSALGSGNTIYF | TGTGCCAGCAGTGCCCTAGGCTCTGGAAACACCATATATTTT
TRBJ2-1 | TRBV28 | - | CASSSPSSVNEQFF | TGTGCCAGCAGCTCACCCTCTAGCGTCAATGAGCAGTTCTTC
TRBJ2-7 | TRBV6-5 | - | CASSPGGAFQYF | TGTGCCAGCAGTCCCGGGGGAGCGTTTCAGTACTTC
TRBJ1-5 | TRBV15 | TRBD1 | CATSRDWGGTGGNQPQHF | TGTGCCACCAGCAGAGATTGGGGTGGGACAGGAGGTAATCAGCCCCAGCATTTT
TRBJ1-1 | TRBV18 | - | CASSPGNGRVTEAFF | TGTGCCAGCTCACCAGGTAACGGCCGGGTCACTGAAGCTTTCTTT
TRBJ2-1 | TRBV7-9 | - | CASTKDSYNEQFF | TGTGCCAGCACCAAAGACAGTTACAATGAGCAGTTCTTC
TRBJ1-3 | TRBV7-6 | TRBD1 | CASSIDRTGSGNTIYF | TGTGCCAGCAGCATTGACCGGACAGGGTCTGGAAACACCATATATTTT
TRBJ1-1 | TRBV28 | TRBD1 | CASSTTGVGDTEAFF | TGTGCCAGCAGCACGACAGGGGTGGGGGACACTGAAGCTTTCTTT
TRBJ1-5 | TRBV19 | - | CASRADSNNQPQHF | TGTGCCAGTAGGGCGGACAGCAACAATCAGCCCCAGCATTTT